The clone carrying this TCR beta chain was counted ten times or more. Template switching added a universal primer site; cDNA carried unique molecular identifiers. One entry per CDR3 protein results from TCRdb running MiXCR on the 5' RACE reads. The sample records around 250,000 distinct CDR3 sequences, about 7% being singletons. This record comes from a study of identical twins. CDR1 is SGHTA and CDR2 is FQGNSA in the germline V gene. This CDR3 spans 15 amino acids. With 1 base clipped from V and 9 bases from J, the junction kept 4 bases outside the gene matches. This sample was shared with a second study, whose subject was yellow fever vaccine responses in identical twins.

The chain employs TRBV7-2 and TRBJ2-1; 12 bases line up with TRBD2. The sequence came from a woman younger than 30 in good health. Sequenced: memory (CD45RO+) T cells sorted from blood. The DNA for the CDR3 is TGTGCCAGCAGCTTAGTGACTAGCGGGGGCGGTGAGCAGTTCTTC. Translated: CASSLVTSGGGEQFF.